Presented here are 30 T cell receptor beta chains from one specimen sequenced in a study of blood T cell repertoires in COVID-19 (dated by TCRdb to the early 2020s). The library was generated by the immunoSEQ multiplex PCR assay. This is the immuneACCESS table as TCRdb keeps it, with only in-frame sequences that have V and J called. A part of the clones is gone; compared with another copy, unresolved V genes explain less than half, and the rest is unexplained. Recorded for this sample are roughly 250,000 clones; roughly 84% of them occurred a single time. The top ten clonotypes cover less than 20% of the sample. Sample: peripheral blood. All receptors come from a person between 65 and 79 years old with COVID-19, enrolled during active disease.

Many counts were recorded for this clone. The rearrangement joins TRBV6-2 or TRBV6-3 to TRBJ1-6; D call uncertain. The V end lost 4 bases, the J end lost 14 bases, and 9 bases lay between the germline ends. The CDR3 extends over 11 amino acids. Germline V gives CDR1 MNHEY, CDR2 SVGEGT. The DNA for the CDR3 is TGTGCCAGCAGTTCCACTATGTCCCTCCACTTT. Translation gives CASSSTMSLHF.

V and J are TRBV5-1 and TRBJ2-5; TRBD1 matches 11 bases. CDR1 and CDR2 (germline): SGHRS, YFSETQ. The CDR3 is 17 residues long. V trimming: 4 bases; J trimming: 2 bases; junction bases outside the gene matches: 10. The CDR3 here is CASSTTPGTGGQETQYF. The CDR3 nucleotides are TGCGCCAGCAGCACCACCCCCGGGACAGGGGGACAAGAGACCCAGTACTTC.

The rearrangement uses TRBV7-3 and TRBJ1-6; D remains unclear. V was pared by 3 bases and J by 7 bases, with 10 bases between. The CDR3 loop spans 14 amino acids. Germline CDR1 and CDR2: SGHTA and FQGTGA. CDR3 sequence: CASSFGGTNSPLHF. The CDR3 DNA is TGTGCCAGCAGCTTTGGAGGAACCAATTCACCCCTCCACTTT. Supplemented by reference TRBV7-3 and TRBJ1-6, the full variable domain reads GAGVSQTPSNKVTEKGKYVELRCDPISGHTALYWYRQSLGQGPEFLIYFQGTGAADDSGLPNDRFFAVRPEGSVSTLKIQRTERGDSAVYLCASSFGGTNSPLHFGNGTRLTVT.

The chain couples TRBV7-9 to TRBJ1-1; D not resolved. CDR1 is SEHNR, CDR2 FQNEAQ, per germline (reference sequence). This CDR3 contains 11 residues. V was trimmed by 7 bases and J by 7 bases, leaving 10 bases between them. Written as DNA, the CDR3 is TGTGCCAGCAATTCCTGGCTTGAAGCTTTCTTT. Protein sequence: CASNSWLEAFF.

The rearrangement uses TRBV9 and TRBJ2-1, with 8 bases that match TRBD2. The CDR3 is 16 residues long. The germline V gene has CDR1 SGDLS and CDR2 YYNGEE. V lost 0 bases and J lost 7; bases outside the gene matches: 9. The CDR3 reads CASSVGPGRALNEQFF. In DNA, the CDR3 is TGTGCCAGCAGCGTAGGCCCCGGGAGGGCGTTGAATGAGCAGTTCTTC.

The rearrangement links TRBV11-3 to TRBJ2-3; TRBD2 matches 12 bases. With V trimmed by 6 bases and J by 6 bases, 4 bases remained unmatched. Germline CDR1 and CDR2: SGHNT and YENEEA. CDR3 length equals 14 residues. The CDR3 loop reads CASSSSGGVDTQYF. The CDR3 DNA follows: TGTGCCAGCAGTTCTAGCGGGGGGGTTGATACGCAGTATTTT.

This clone was counted a few times. The chain joins TRBV28 to TRBJ1-5, with a tentative D call TRBD1 (5 bases). Trimming removed 3 bases at V and 4 bases at J, with 13 bases between. The CDR3 totals 15 residues. Germline V gives CDR1 MDHEN, CDR2 SYDVKM. This chain's CDR3 is CASSFGAGGNQPQHF. CDR3 bases: TGTGCCAGCAGTTTTGGAGCTGGGGGGAATCAGCCCCAGCATTTT.

The V and J genes are TRBV27 and TRBJ1-4; TRBD1 matches 10 bases. With 5 bases clipped from V and 11 bases from J, the junction kept 5 bases outside the gene matches. The CDR3 has 13 amino acids. The germline V gene encodes CDR1 MNHEY and CDR2 SMNVEV (reference sequence). The CDR3 DNA is TGTGCCAGCAGTCGGACAGGGGGTTATAAACTGTTTTTT. It specifies CASSRTGGYKLFF.

This clone is a singleton in its sample. This chain joins TRBV9 and TRBJ2-7; tentatively, D is TRBD2 (6 bases). This CDR3 has 15 amino acids. V was cut by 4 bases and J by 2 bases, with 16 bases left in between. Germline V gene lookup returns CDR1 SGDLS and CDR2 YYNGEE. The CDR3: CASSTYGEATYEQYF. The CDR3 coding sequence is TGTGCCAGCAGCACATACGGGGAGGCAACCTACGAGCAGTACTTC.

The V call is TRBV6-5, the J call TRBJ2-5; unclear D gene. The germline CDR1 and CDR2 sequences are MNHEY and SVGAGI. The V gene lost 2 bases and the J gene lost 2 bases, with 6 bases spanning the gap. This CDR3 is built from 13 residues. The CDR3 DNA follows: TGTGCCAGCAGTTACAGCTTTCAAGAGACCCAGTACTTC. It codes for CASSYSFQETQYF.

The chain recombines TRBV7-9 with TRBJ2-5; 9 positions agree with TRBD2. Trimming at V came to 3 bases and at J to 5 bases, leaving 13 bases not matched to a gene. Germline assignment: CDR1 SEHNR and CDR2 FQNEAQ (reference sequence). The CDR3 spans 17 residues. DNA of the CDR3: TGTGCCAGCAGCTTCGGAACTAGCGGGTTAGGCGTGGAGACCCAGTACTTC. This encodes CASSFGTSGLGVETQYF.

This clone was seen a few times. The CDR3 reads CASSVSGANSPLHF. In DNA form, the CDR3 reads TGTGCCAGCAGCGTCTCCGGAGCTAATTCACCCCTCCACTTT. V usage is TRBV2 and J usage is TRBJ1-6; unclear D gene. The CDR3 consists of 14 residues. Trimming left V 6 bases short and J 6 bases short, with 12 bases between. Germline V gives CDR1 SNHLY, CDR2 FYNNEI.

The chain carries TRBV5-1 and TRBJ2-5; unclear D gene. Germline loops: CDR1 SGHRS, CDR2 YFSETQ. The CDR3 consists of 11 residues. The ends were cut back, 4 bases at V and 5 bases at J, with 6 bases in the middle. As DNA, the CDR3 is TGCGCCAGCAGCGCCAGGGAGACCCAGTACTTC. Translation gives CASSARETQYF.

This clone was detected once. CDR3 amino acids: CASSLRQGRREKLFF. CDR3 bases: TGTGCCAGCAGCTTACGACAGGGCCGACGTGAAAAACTGTTTTTT. V and J are TRBV7-9 and TRBJ1-4; 7 positions match TRBD1. Per germline, CDR1 SEHNR and CDR2 FQNEAQ (reference sequence). This CDR3 comprises 15 residues. J was trimmed by 7 bases and V by 2 bases; bases with no gene match: 7.

This clone has a single count. The chain employs TRBV7-8 and TRBJ1-1; D not certain. CDR3 length equals 16 residues. Trimming pared 1 base from V and 1 base from J, leaving 13 bases between. Looked up from germline, CDR1 is SGHVS and CDR2 is FQNEAQ. The CDR3 region is CASSLESARQNTEAFF. In DNA, the CDR3 is TGTGCCAGCAGCTTAGAATCAGCCAGGCAGAACACTGAAGCTTTCTTT.

This chain joins TRBV2 and TRBJ1-2, with unresolved D. Trimming pared 6 bases from V and 4 bases from J, leaving 15 bases between. Germline V gene sequence: CDR1 SNHLY, CDR2 FYNNEI. CDR3 length: 14 residues. The CDR3 loop is CASRKVSGTYGYTF. The CDR3 region has the DNA TGTGCCAGCAGGAAGGTTTCGGGAACCTATGGCTACACCTTC.

This chain connects TRBV4-1 to TRBJ2-5, with D hard to call. The germline V gene has CDR1 MGHRA and CDR2 YSYEKL. V was clipped by 3 bases and J by 4 bases, with 15 bases between them. This CDR3 comprises 15 residues. CDR3: CASSQSGEARETQYF. The DNA of the CDR3 is TGCGCCAGCAGCCAGAGTGGAGAAGCCCGAGAGACCCAGTACTTC.

This chain links TRBV28 with TRBJ1-4; unclear D gene. The V gene lost 0 bases and the J gene lost 0 bases, with 11 bases spanning the gap. CDR3 size: 17 residues. Germline V gene lookup returns CDR1 MDHEN and CDR2 SYDVKM. The CDR3 sequence is CASSLWTDDSTNEKLFF. DNA of the CDR3: TGTGCCAGCAGTTTATGGACTGATGATTCAACTAATGAAAAACTGTTTTTT. Full variable domain (remainder filled in from reference TRBV28 and TRBJ1-4): DVKVTQSSRYLVKRTGEKVFLECVQDMDHENMFWYRQDPGLGLRLIYFSYDVKMKEKGDIPEGYSVSREKKERFSLILESASTNQTSMYLCASSLWTDDSTNEKLFFGSGTQLSVL.

The J gene is TRBJ2-3, the V gene TRBV5-4, with TRBD2 identical over 7 bases. V dropped 0 bases and J dropped 3; count of bases not matched to a gene: 4. The CDR3 spans 15 residues. Germline CDR1 SGHNT, CDR2 YYREEE (reference sequence). CDR3 in DNA: TGTGCCAGCAGCTTGGTAGCGGGTGGTACAGATACGCAGTATTTT. It yields the protein CASSLVAGGTDTQYF.

The chain recombines TRBV7-7 with TRBJ2-3; tentatively, D is TRBD1 (5 bases). The CDR3 extends over 15 amino acids. V gave up 5 bases and J gave up 0 bases, with 12 bases separating them. Per germline, CDR1 SSHAT and CDR2 FNYEAQ (reference sequence). For the CDR3, the DNA is TGTGCCAGCAGCCCAGGGCAGACCAGCACAGATACGCAGTATTTT. Translation gives CASSPGQTSTDTQYF.

This clone appeared once. The chain employs TRBV5-1 and TRBJ1-2; D gene unclear. Per germline, CDR1 SGHRS and CDR2 YFSETQ. Trimming left V 3 bases short and J 2 bases short, with 8 bases between. The CDR3 is made up of 13 amino acids. This CDR3 reads CASSYLLNYGYTF. The CDR3 coding sequence is TGCGCCAGCAGCTATCTTCTCAACTATGGCTACACCTTC.

The rearrangement joins TRBV11-2 to TRBJ2-1; 9 positions match TRBD2. Germline V gives CDR1 SGHAT, CDR2 FQNNGV. Trimming at V came to 5 bases and at J to 1 base, leaving 6 bases not matched to a gene. CDR3 size: 16 residues. CDR3 sequence: CASSRSGRSSYNEQFF. Here the CDR3 DNA reads TGTGCCAGCAGCCGTAGCGGGAGATCTTCCTACAATGAGCAGTTCTTC.

The J gene is TRBJ2-2, the V gene TRBV7-3; 9 nucleotides align to TRBD2. Germline trimming cut 4 bases from V and 5 bases from J; bases unmatched to any gene: 5. Germline V gene sequence: CDR1 SGHTA, CDR2 FQGTGA. The CDR3 spans 15 residues. This CDR3 reads CASSSGTSLTGELFF. CDR3 coding DNA: TGTGCCAGCAGCTCCGGGACTAGCTTGACCGGGGAGCTGTTTTTT.

The chain has TRBV19 and TRBJ1-1; the match to TRBD1 covers 7 bases. V lost 4 bases to trimming and J lost 7 bases; unmatched junction nucleotides: 3. This CDR3 comprises 12 residues. The germline V gene encodes CDR1 LNHDA and CDR2 SQIVND (reference sequence). CDR3 sequence: CASSNRGNEAFF. The CDR3 DNA reads as TGTGCCAGTAGTAACAGGGGCAATGAAGCTTTCTTT.

The chain couples TRBV18 to TRBJ2-3; TRBD1 might be the D (6 bases). Trimming removed 3 bases at V and 1 base at J, with 14 bases between. Germline V gene sequence: CDR1 KGHSH, CDR2 LQKENI. The CDR3 extends over 16 amino acids. The CDR3 DNA follows: TGTGCCAGCTCACCGAGGGGGTCTGACCGCACAGATACGCAGTATTTT. Protein: CASSPRGSDRTDTQYF.

This chain connects TRBV7-3 to TRBJ2-1; 16 positions agree with TRBD2. CDR1 is SGHTA and CDR2 is FQGTGA in the germline V gene. The CDR3 extends over 20 amino acids. J lost 12 bases, V lost 4 bases, and 21 bases had no gene match. CDR3 DNA: TGTGCCAGCAGCTCTTCGGGACTAGCGGGGGGGCTTTCACCTCATTCCGGGCAGTTCTTC. Its protein product is CASSSSGLAGGLSPHSGQFF.

The chain joins TRBV6-5 to TRBJ2-3; 7 bases are shared with TRBD1. CDR1 MNHEY and CDR2 SVGAGI come from the germline V gene. CDR3 size: 13 residues. J gave up 4 bases and V 5 bases, and 3 bases lay outside the gene matches. In DNA, the CDR3 is TGTGCCAGCAGTCGACAGGGCCCAGATACGCAGTATTTT. This translates into CASSRQGPDTQYF.

The chain is built from TRBV29-1 and TRBJ1-2; D not certain. The CDR3 extends over 13 amino acids. Deletions cut 6 bases from V and 3 bases from J, with 14 bases between. Germline V gene lookup returns CDR1 SQVTM and CDR2 ANQGSEA. DNA for the CDR3: TGCAGCGTGGGGAGAGAAGCTTACTATGGCTACACCTTC. Translation: CSVGREAYYGYTF.

This chain uses TRBV7-3 with TRBJ1-1; unclear D gene. The V gene lost 1 base and the J gene lost 9 bases, with 12 bases spanning the gap. Per germline, CDR1 SGHTA and CDR2 FQGTGA. This CDR3 has 13 residues. The CDR3 DNA reads as TGTGCCAGCAGCTTAAACAATGTGGGCAAAGCTTTCTTT. This translates into CASSLNNVGKAFF.

The rearrangement uses TRBV18 and TRBJ2-3; D may be TRBD2 (5 bases). Germline loops: CDR1 KGHSH, CDR2 LQKENI. Trimming removed 1 base at V and 2 bases at J, with 10 bases between. The CDR3 spans 15 residues. The CDR3 DNA is TGTGCCAGCTCACCACAATTGGACTCCACAGATACGCAGTATTTT. Amino acid sequence: CASSPQLDSTDTQYF. Looking up the rest from reference TRBV18 and TRBJ2-3 gives the full variable domain: NAGVMQNPRHLVRRRGQEARLRCSPMKGHSHVYWYRQLPEEGLKFMVYLQKENIIDESGMPKERFSAEFPKEGPSILRIQQVVRGDSAAYFCASSPQLDSTDTQYFGPGTRLTVL.